This TCR beta chain stems from a study of T-cell memory formation after mild COVID-19 (dated by TCRdb to the early 2020s). Notes on the research overall: Most TCR sequence clusters were specific to one of the two donors. T-cell clones expanding and contracting after mild COVID-19 in a couple of donors were tracked by longitudinal TCRalpha and TCRbeta repertoire sequencing. Two young, previously healthy adult volunteers made up the cohort, one male and one female. Paper-wide results and their limitations: Balanced CD4/CD8 phenotypes were observed for clones contracting from day 15 to 85, whereas a bias towards CD4+ was observed for a second wave of clones expanding from day 15 to 37. Some responding clones were detected in pre-infection memory, which suggested that pre-existing cross-reactive memory T cells had joined the SARS-CoV-2 response. The study covered only a couple of mild cases, and larger cohorts including severe cases with pre-infection samples were considered necessary. SARS-CoV-2 specificity was not confirmed for the second-wave clones peaking on day 37. Contracting CD4+ clones turned up mainly in the CM and EM memory subsets, whereas EMRA was where CD8+ clones were enriched.

Trimming costs V 6 bases and J 5 bases, and their ends lie 23 bases apart. The CDR3 sequence holds 17 residues, the cysteine and phenylalanine included. The kept DNA is CDR3 alone, 51 bases in frame from the first base. TCRdb lists the instrument as Illumina NovaSeq 6000. TCRalpha and TCRbeta cDNA libraries were constructed by 5'RACE with constant-segment primers, with sample barcodes and unique molecular identifiers being introduced. RNA was extracted from every sample with Trizol reagent. The libraries were amplified in two PCR steps, and the second step added a second sample barcode and Illumina TruSeq adapters. Libraries were sequenced on an Illumina NovaSeq with 2 x 150 bp paired-end reads. In the authors' own workflow: Demultiplexing of reads and collapsing into UMI-guided consensus sequences were performed with migec v1.2.7. Using mixcr v2.1.11, UMI consensuses were aligned to TRA and TRB V and J templates and then assembled into clonotypes. Clonotypes were classified as expanded or contracted when called significant by both edgeR and NoisET, with noise models trained on biological replicates. For edgeR calls, a false discovery rate-adjusted p below 0.01 and a log2 fold-change threshold of 1 were applied. As an exploratory analysis of dynamics, PCA with hierarchical clustering was applied to max-normalized trajectories of the 1000 most abundant clonotypes. The CD4 or CD8 phenotype of responding clones was assigned using the separately sequenced CD4+ and CD8+ repertoires. TCRdb itself trimmed the public reads at Q25 with fastp, ran MiXCR and retained productive beta chains. One record per CDR3 amino acid sequence lists the most common genes and DNA. These V and J calls derive from TCRdb rather than the authors' analysis. The sample data list roughly 410,000 distinct CDR3 sequences, and 20% to 25% of these were observed just once. The ten largest account for 7% to 9.5% of the sample.

Ficoll-Paque density gradient centrifugation was used to isolate PBMCs. This clonotype was recorded a few times. Its antigen is currently not known. No much larger clonotype is one base removed from it; base qualities were not supplied. The receptor comes from an adult woman who had mild COVID-19 (a few samples of this study predate the infection). The sample titles of this study are shuffled in the database, so cell type and time point are left out; the donor was told from shared clones. Sample: PBMCs or a T cell subset sorted from them (not recorded which). This chain joins TRBV12-3 or TRBV12-4 to TRBJ2-1; the D gene lacks a confident call. The nucleotides read TGTGCCAGCAGCCCCCCCAGAGGTCAGAGAAATAACAATGAGCAGTTCTTC. This codes for CASSPPRGQRNNNEQFF.